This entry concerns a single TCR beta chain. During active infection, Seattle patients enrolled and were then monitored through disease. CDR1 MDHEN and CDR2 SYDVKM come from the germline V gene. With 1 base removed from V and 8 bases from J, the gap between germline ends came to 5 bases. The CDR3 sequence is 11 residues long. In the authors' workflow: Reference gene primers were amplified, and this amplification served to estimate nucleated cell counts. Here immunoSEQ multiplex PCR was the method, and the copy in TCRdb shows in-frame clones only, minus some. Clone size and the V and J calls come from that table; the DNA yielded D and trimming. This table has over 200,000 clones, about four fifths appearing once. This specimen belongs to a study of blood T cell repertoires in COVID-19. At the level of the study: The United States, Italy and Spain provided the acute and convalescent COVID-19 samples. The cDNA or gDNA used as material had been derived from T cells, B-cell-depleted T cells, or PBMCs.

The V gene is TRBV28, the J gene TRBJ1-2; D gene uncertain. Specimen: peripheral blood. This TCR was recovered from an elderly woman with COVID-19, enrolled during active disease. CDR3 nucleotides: TGTGCCAGCAGTTTATTGGGCGGCTACACCTTC. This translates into CASSLLGGYTF.